This TCR beta chain was found in a study of regulatory T cells in long-lasting Graves disease. Study details: Antithyroid drugs had been given to newly diagnosed Graves' patients for under 3 months.

Sample time point: newly diagnosed GD, antithyroid drugs for less than 3 months. The TCR library was made from RNA that had been extracted from PBMCs in TRIzol. About this clonotype: Its cognate antigen is unknown.

Overall study findings and caveats: Relative to new patients (966), persistent patients exhibited greater sharing of public clonotypes (over 2,500). Accuracy could have been hurt by small sample size.

The authors built TCR beta libraries using iRepertoire HTBI primers and Arm-PCR of CDR3 regions. TCRdb re-called the multiplex PCR reads with MiXCR, one entry per CDR3 protein. The sample carries about 210,000 distinct CDR3 sequences, roughly a fifth recorded once. This sample was shared with a second study, whose subject was T cells in Graves' hyperthyroidism and ophthalmopathy. As that report states: The TCR CDR3 was amplified in a first-round RT-PCR using the HTBI primer set.

This specimen consisted of peripheral blood mononuclear cells (PBMCs), obtained at new diagnosis, from a patient treated with antithyroid drugs. The sequence derives from a woman aged 30 to 39 with Graves disease.

The CDR3 region is CASSPGHYTEAFF. In DNA, the CDR3 is TGTGCCAGCAGCCCGGGACACTACACTGAAGCTTTCTTT. V and J are TRBV28 and TRBJ1-1; D possibly corresponds to TRBD1 (6 bases). There are 13 residues in the CDR3. V gave up 6 bases and J gave up 3 bases, with 11 bases separating them. Germline CDR1 MDHEN, CDR2 SYDVKM.